This T cell receptor (beta chain) appears in the sequencing data of a study of cytomegalovirus exposure and HLA in healthy donors. Study-level background: Previous work identified roughly 120 million unique TCR beta sequences from 150 million to 200 million T cells. Broader study findings: Segments of the TCR beta V type were, in most cases, productive about 90% or about 30% of the time in an earlier analysis. Later analysis identified about 15,000 TCR beta sequences associated with HLA alleles, using a false discovery rate threshold of 0.05.

60 Vbeta and 13 Jbeta primers were used in PCR. Study processing details: Among the unique TCR beta chains that a later analysis counted, about 81 million in all, 10 million to 14 million were shared. The assay was immunoSEQ multiplex PCR, and TCRdb's table has in-frame clones only and misses some. V and J calls plus clone size are reproduced from that table; the DNA served to infer D and trimming. The table lists around 220,000 clones, over 75% of them singletons. Trimming cost V 3 bases and J 5 bases, with 16 bases left between them. This CDR3 region has 14 residues. Germline CDR1 GTSNPN, CDR2 SVGIG (reference sequence). As for this clone: Its antigen is not known.

V usage is TRBV30 and J usage is TRBJ1-1; D is undetermined. Specimen: PBMCs. This clonotype was obtained from a girl aged 2-10 years in good health and CMV-seronegative. The chain's CDR3 is CAWSRRRGYTEAFF. CDR3 nucleotide sequence: TGTGCCTGGAGCCGGCGGCGTGGGTATACTGAAGCTTTCTTT.